In its sample, the clone carrying this TCR beta chain was seen a few times. The target antigen is unknown. The CDR3 is 15 residues long. The data derive from a study of T cells in Graves' hyperthyroidism and ophthalmopathy. Whole-study findings and limits: Most thyroid-expanded clonotypes above 0.001 were also found in blood.

RNA transcripts were the template for amplifying TCR beta CDR3 regions. The HTBI primer set was used in a first-round RT-PCR of the TCR CDR3. TCRdb used MiXCR to reprocess the multiplex PCR reads, holding one entry per CDR3 protein. The data contain 96,000 or so distinct CDR3 sequences, about 51% of them singletons. Criteria for exclusion of patients were uncontrolled infection, other autoimmune disease, pregnancy or lactation. Orbital computed tomography and thyroid ultrasound, together with serum TRAb and thyroxine and clinical symptoms, were used for diagnoses. This chain links TRBV12-3 or TRBV12-4 with TRBJ2-7; 9 nucleotides line up with TRBD2. Judging by the DNA end, TRBJ2-5 fits better; the J call may be wrong. What was sequenced was blood. This TCR was recovered from a woman aged 40 to 50 with Graves' hyperthyroidism. The CDR3 DNA is TGTGCCAGCAGTTTAGCAATAGCGGGAGAGGAGACCCAGTACTTC. As protein: CASSLAIAGEETQYF.